This T cell receptor beta chain was captured by sequencing in a study of blood T cell repertoires in COVID-19. The CDR3 is 12 amino acids. The ends were cut back, 5 bases at V and 1 base at J, with 4 bases in the middle. Only in-frame clones appear in the TCRdb table, and some are missing; sequencing was by immunoSEQ multiplex PCR. The table includes roughly 150,000 clones, 75% to 85% detected once. This chain links TRBV12-3 or TRBV12-4 with TRBJ2-3; D not certain. The source material was peripheral blood. The receptor was isolated from a woman in her forties or fifties with acute or convalescent COVID-19. For the CDR3, the DNA is TGTGCCAGCAGTCTACGCACAGATACGCAGTATTTT. It codes for CASSLRTDTQYF.